One and the same sample provided the 14 T cell receptor beta chains below, sequenced in a study of cytomegalovirus exposure and HLA in healthy donors. The PCR ran on 60 Vbeta and 13 Jbeta primers. Using immunoSEQ multiplex PCR, the repertoire was profiled, and TCRdb retains in-frame clones only, with some absent. The sample includes approximately 150,000 clones, under 70% of them seen just once. Sequencing input: PBMCs. The source is an older woman in good health and CMV-seronegative.

This clone was picked up a small number of times. The rearrangement uses TRBV5-4 and TRBJ1-2; perhaps TRBD1 as D (6 bases). With 0 bases removed from V and 2 bases from J, the gap between germline ends came to 14 bases. The V gene's germline CDR1 is SGHNT and CDR2 YYREEE (reference sequence). This CDR3 has 16 amino acids. CDR3 region: CASSLGAGGANYGYTF. In DNA form, the CDR3 reads TGTGCCAGCAGCTTGGGGGCGGGGGGCGCGAACTATGGCTACACCTTC.

About this clone: At one boundary the junction diverges from the germline segment, which might be a read error. J is TRBJ2-1 and V is TRBV6-5, with 13 bases matching TRBD2. The CDR3 runs to 14 residues. Germline V gene lookup returns CDR1 MNHEY and CDR2 SVGAGI. In DNA form, the CDR3 reads TGTGCCAGCGGCCCGGGACTAGCGGGGCAGCCGGCCATCTTC. Its translation is CASGPGLAGQPAIF.

This clone has a handful of counts. The CDR3 nucleotides are TGCGCCAGCAGCTTGGCGGCGGGAGCCGGCGAGCAGTACTTC. Translating it yields CASSLAAGAGEQYF. J is TRBJ2-7 and V is TRBV5-1; 7 nucleotides line up with TRBD2. This CDR3 comprises 14 residues. V shed 0 bases, J shed 6 bases, and the junction held 6 bases outside the gene matches. CDR1 and CDR2 from the germline V gene are SGHRS and YFSETQ.

The chain is built from TRBV5-1 and TRBJ2-7; maybe TRBD1 (5 bases). V lost 3 bases and J 2 bases, leaving 15 bases between the germline ends. Germline V CDR1 and CDR2: SGHRS, YFSETQ. This CDR3 has 15 amino acids. In DNA, the CDR3 is TGCGCCAGCAGCTCCTACCCAGGGTCCACCTACGAGCAGTACTTC. The encoded protein is CASSSYPGSTYEQYF. The full variable domain, completed using reference TRBV5-1 and TRBJ2-7, is KAGVTQTPRYLIKTRGQQVTLSCSPISGHRSVSWYQQTPGQGLQFLFEYFSETQRNKGNFPGRFSGRQFSNSRSEMNVSTLELGDSALYLCASSSYPGSTYEQYFGPGTRLTVT.

CDR3 nucleotide sequence: TGTGCCAGTAGTAATTCACAGGGTGATTGGGAGCAGTACTTC. Amino acid sequence: CASSNSQGDWEQYF. The genes are TRBV19 and TRBJ2-7, with TRBD1 as a possible D gene (6 bases). Trimming stripped 4 bases from V and 7 bases from J, with 17 bases between. This CDR3 spans 14 amino acids. From germline, CDR1 is LNHDA and CDR2 SQIVND (reference sequence).

V is TRBV7-8 and J is TRBJ2-2; 8 bases align to TRBD2. Germline V gene lookup returns CDR1 SGHVS and CDR2 FQNEAQ. There are 16 residues in the CDR3. The junction had 6 bases not matched to a gene; V was cut back by 2 bases and J by 4 bases. The DNA for the CDR3 is TGTGCCAGCAGCTTAAGGGCGGGAGGAAGCACCGGGGAGCTGTTTTTT. Translating it yields CASSLRAGGSTGELFF.

This chain links TRBV6-1 with TRBJ2-7; D possibly corresponds to TRBD2 (6 bases). The V gene's germline CDR1 is MNHNS and CDR2 SASEGT. The CDR3 contains 12 residues. Between the trimmed V and J ends, which lost 6 bases and 9 bases, there was a span of 15 bases. CDR3 sequence: CASSLGLAWQYF. The CDR3 nucleotides read TGTGCCAGCAGCCTGGGACTCGCGTGGCAGTACTTC.

CDR3 coding DNA: TGCGCCAGCAGCTCCGGGATGTTGGCAGAGACCCAGTACTTC. Translating gives CASSSGMLAETQYF. V is TRBV5-1 and J is TRBJ2-5; D is possibly TRBD2 (5 bases). CDR3 length equals 14 residues. CDR1 is SGHRS, CDR2 YFSETQ, per germline. V was cut by 3 bases and J by 4 bases, with 13 bases left in between.

The chain joins TRBV13 to TRBJ2-3, with 11 nucleotides matching TRBD2. The germline V gene has CDR1 PRHDT and CDR2 FYEKMQ (reference sequence). The CDR3 consists of 15 residues. Trimming cost V 3 bases and J 4 bases; bases outside gene matches: 3. The CDR3 region is CASSLKLAGADTQYF. CDR3 DNA sequence: TGTGCCAGCAGCTTGAAACTAGCGGGGGCAGATACGCAGTATTTT.

The V gene is TRBV6-5, the J gene TRBJ1-1; weak D call: TRBD1 (5 bases). The CDR3 covers 14 residues. Deletions cut 2 bases from V and 9 bases from J, with 16 bases between. Per the germline V gene, CDR1 is MNHEY and CDR2 is SVGAGI. CDR3 bases: TGTGCCAGCAGTTACGGGCCAGGGACTCCTAAAGCTTTCTTT. Translation gives CASSYGPGTPKAFF.

The rearrangement joins TRBV2 to TRBJ1-2; weak D call: TRBD1 (5 bases). The CDR3 covers 12 residues. Trimming took 8 bases from V and 4 from J, leaving 11 bases between them. Looked up from germline, CDR1 is SNHLY and CDR2 is FYNNEI. In nucleotides, the CDR3 is TGTGCCAGCCAGGGTATTTTCTATGGCTACACCTTC. This codes for CASQGIFYGYTF.

This chain uses TRBV6-5 with TRBJ2-7; D possibly corresponds to TRBD1 (6 bases). The germline V gene encodes CDR1 MNHEY and CDR2 SVGAGI. V lost 6 bases and J 1 base, leaving 10 bases between the germline ends. The CDR3 covers 13 residues. The CDR3 protein is CASSQGQSYEQYF. The CDR3 DNA follows: TGTGCCAGCAGCCAGGGGCAGTCCTACGAGCAGTACTTC.

This chain links TRBV4-1 with TRBJ2-1; the D gene is possibly TRBD2 (5 bases). CDR3 size: 15 residues. The germline V gene has CDR1 MGHRA and CDR2 YSYEKL. The V end was cut by 0 bases, the J end by 3 bases, with 9 bases between. CDR3 nucleotides: TGCGCCAGCAGCCAAGAACGGACTCTCTACAATGAGCAGTTCTTC. Translation gives CASSQERTLYNEQFF.

This clone was seen more than once but under ten times. This chain uses TRBV5-1 with TRBJ2-6, with 12 positions matching TRBD1. After removal of 0 bases from V and 3 bases from J, the junction contained 4 bases not matched to a gene. Germline V gene sequence: CDR1 SGHRS, CDR2 YFSETQ. This CDR3 has 18 amino acids. CDR3 nucleotide sequence: TGCGCCAGCAGCTTGGGGGGACAGGGGGCGCATGGGGCCAACGTCCTGACTTTC. Encoded protein: CASSLGGQGAHGANVLTF. Full variable domain (outside the CDR3, taken from reference TRBV5-1 and TRBJ2-6): KAGVTQTPRYLIKTRGQQVTLSCSPISGHRSVSWYQQTPGQGLQFLFEYFSETQRNKGNFPGRFSGRQFSNSRSEMNVSTLELGDSALYLCASSLGGQGAHGANVLTFGAGSRLTVL.